The 11 T cell receptor beta chains reported below all come from one sample, sequenced in a study of blood T cell repertoires in COVID-19. Sequencing was performed with immunoSEQ multiplex PCR; in TCRdb, only in-frame clones are kept and a portion is missing. The table has under 200,000 clones, 80% to 90% seen once. Material: peripheral blood. Receptors were obtained from a woman of 80 years or more with acute or convalescent COVID-19.

The chain has TRBV28 and TRBJ2-2; D possibly corresponds to TRBD1 (6 bases). Germline CDR1 is MDHEN and CDR2 is SYDVKM. Trimming stripped 3 bases from V and 0 bases from J, with 8 bases between. This CDR3 contains 15 residues. The CDR3 DNA sequence: TGTGCCAGCAGTTTTCACAGGGCGAACACCGGGGAGCTGTTTTTT. It is translated as CASSFHRANTGELFF.

This chain connects TRBV6-1 to TRBJ2-5; 9 nucleotides agree with TRBD1. Germline CDR1 reads MNHNS; CDR2 reads SASEGT. V trimming: 4 bases; J trimming: 1 base; junction bases outside the gene matches: 10. The CDR3 length is 17 residues. CDR3 in DNA: TGTGCCAGCAGTGGTACCGATAGGACAGGGGCCCAAGAGACCCAGTACTTC. Protein sequence: CASSGTDRTGAQETQYF.

The count of this clone is one. The chain is built from TRBV7-2 and TRBJ1-2; the D is unclear. Germline V gives CDR1 SGHTA, CDR2 FQGNSA. The CDR3 is 11 amino acids. The V gene lost 5 bases and the J gene lost 3 bases, with 4 bases spanning the gap. The CDR3 coding sequence is TGTGCCAGCAGCCGTCACTATGGCTACACCTTC. Protein: CASSRHYGYTF. The variable domain in full, with the rest retrieved from reference TRBV7-2 and TRBJ1-2, is GAGVSQSPSNKVTEKGKDVELRCDPISGHTALYWYRQSLGQGLEFLIYFQGNSAPDKSGLPSDRFSAERTGGSVSTLTIQRTQQEDSAVYLCASSRHYGYTFGSGTRLTVV.

The V gene is TRBV5-6, the J gene TRBJ2-7, with 7 bases matching TRBD1. Germline V gene lookup returns CDR1 SGHDT and CDR2 YYEEEE. The V gene end was trimmed by 2 bases and the J gene end by 0 bases; junction bases not matched to a gene: 2. The CDR3 runs 14 residues. DNA of the CDR3: TGTGCCAGCAGCTTCGACAGGGTCTCCTACGAGCAGTACTTC. Amino acids: CASSFDRVSYEQYF.

The chain carries TRBV6-5 and TRBJ1-1; tentative D call: TRBD1 (6 bases). CDR1 is MNHEY, CDR2 SVGAGI, per germline. The CDR3 consists of 16 residues. V gave up 3 bases and J gave up 0 bases, with 14 bases separating them. The CDR3 DNA is TGTGCCAGCAGTTATACAGGGATACCCATGAACACTGAAGCTTTCTTT. Encoded protein: CASSYTGIPMNTEAFF.

This sequence joins TRBV5-8 and TRBJ1-6, with D unclear. The V and J ends lost 2 bases and 7 bases respectively, with 10 bases between them. CDR3 length: 14 residues. Germline loops: CDR1 SGHTS, CDR2 YDEGEE. This CDR3 is CASSFLGSNSPLHF. CDR3 DNA sequence: TGTGCCAGCAGCTTCCTAGGCTCCAATTCACCCCTCCACTTT.

This clone was detected many times. The rearrangement joins TRBV4-1 to TRBJ2-3; no clear D gene. CDR3 size: 15 residues. The V gene's germline CDR1 is MGHRA and CDR2 YSYEKL. V lost 0 bases and J 2 bases, leaving 9 bases between the germline ends. The CDR3 DNA sequence: TGCGCCAGCAGCCAAGATCATCAGTTCACAGATACGCAGTATTTT. Amino acid sequence: CASSQDHQFTDTQYF.

V and J are TRBV7-6 and TRBJ2-1; the match to TRBD2 covers 8 bases. The V gene's germline CDR1 is SGHVS and CDR2 FNYEAQ. V was clipped by 0 bases and J by 6 bases; unmatched bases: 7. This CDR3 has 16 residues. CDR3 protein: CASSLAFSGMANEQFF. For the CDR3, the DNA is TGTGCCAGCAGCTTAGCGTTTAGCGGGATGGCCAATGAGCAGTTCTTC.

The chain links TRBV7-3 to TRBJ2-7; the match to TRBD2 covers 12 bases. Germline assignment: CDR1 SGHTA and CDR2 FQGTGA. The CDR3 runs 16 residues. V shed 5 bases, J shed 7 bases, and the junction held 12 bases outside the gene matches. CDR3 nucleotides: TGTGCCAGCAGCCCCGATTCCACTAGCGGGAGGCCGGAGCAGTACTTC. Translation: CASSPDSTSGRPEQYF.

The chain uses TRBV29-1 and TRBJ2-1; possible D gene TRBD1, 5 bases. From germline, CDR1 is SQVTM and CDR2 ANQGSEA. V lost 5 bases, J lost 8 bases, and 25 bases lay in between. The CDR3 is 16 amino acids. The CDR3 reads CSVLGSRQGAVYEQFF. In nucleotides, the CDR3 is TGCAGCGTTCTGGGTTCTCGGCAGGGTGCGGTCTATGAGCAGTTCTTC.

The chain couples TRBV30 to TRBJ1-6; D unclear. The V end was cut by 0 bases, the J end by 3 bases, with 3 bases between. The CDR3 sequence is 13 residues long. Looked up from germline, CDR1 is GTSNPN and CDR2 is SVGIG (reference sequence). DNA of the CDR3: TGTGCCTGGAGTGTACTCTATAATTCACCCCTCCACTTT. This gives the protein CAWSVLYNSPLHF.